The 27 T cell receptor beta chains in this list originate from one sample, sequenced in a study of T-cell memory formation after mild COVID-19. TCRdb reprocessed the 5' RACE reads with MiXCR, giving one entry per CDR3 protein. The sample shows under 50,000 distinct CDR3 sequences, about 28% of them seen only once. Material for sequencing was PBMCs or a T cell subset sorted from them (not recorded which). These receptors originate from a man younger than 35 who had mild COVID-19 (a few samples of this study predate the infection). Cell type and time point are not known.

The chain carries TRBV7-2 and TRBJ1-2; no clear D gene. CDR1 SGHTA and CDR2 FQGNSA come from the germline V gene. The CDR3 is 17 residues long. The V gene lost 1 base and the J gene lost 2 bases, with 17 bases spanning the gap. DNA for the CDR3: TGTGCCAGCAGCTTAGTGTCAGTTGCACCGGAAAACTATGGCTACACCTTC. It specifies CASSLVSVAPENYGYTF.

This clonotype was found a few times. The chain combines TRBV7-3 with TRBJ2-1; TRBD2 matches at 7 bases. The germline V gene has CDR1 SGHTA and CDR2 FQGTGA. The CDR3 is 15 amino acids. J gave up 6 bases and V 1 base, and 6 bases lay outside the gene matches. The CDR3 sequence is CASSLSLRGTNEQFF. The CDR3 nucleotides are TGTGCCAGCAGCTTAAGCCTGCGGGGGACCAATGAGCAGTTCTTC.

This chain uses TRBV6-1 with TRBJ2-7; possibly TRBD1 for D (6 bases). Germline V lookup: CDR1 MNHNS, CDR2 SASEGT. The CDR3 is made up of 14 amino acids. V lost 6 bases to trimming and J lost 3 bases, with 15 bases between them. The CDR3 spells CASSDYGGDYEQYF. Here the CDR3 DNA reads TGTGCCAGCAGCGATTATGGGGGCGACTACGAGCAGTACTTC.

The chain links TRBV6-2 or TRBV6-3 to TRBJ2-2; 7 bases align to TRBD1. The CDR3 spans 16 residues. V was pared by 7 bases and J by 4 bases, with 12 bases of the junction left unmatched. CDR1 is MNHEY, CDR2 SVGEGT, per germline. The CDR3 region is CASTLTPQGSTGELFF. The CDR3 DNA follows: TGTGCCAGCACTCTTACCCCACAGGGGAGCACCGGGGAGCTGTTTTTT.

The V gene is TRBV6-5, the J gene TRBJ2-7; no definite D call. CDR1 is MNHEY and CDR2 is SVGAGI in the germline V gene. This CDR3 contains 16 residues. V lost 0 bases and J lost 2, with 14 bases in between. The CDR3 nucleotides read TGTGCCAGCAGTTACTCGACGATACGCACACCCTACGAGCAGTACTTC. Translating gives CASSYSTIRTPYEQYF.

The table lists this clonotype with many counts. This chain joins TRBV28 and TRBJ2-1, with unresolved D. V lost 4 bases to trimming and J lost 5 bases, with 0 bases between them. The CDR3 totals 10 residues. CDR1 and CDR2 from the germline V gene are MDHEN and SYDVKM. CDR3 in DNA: TGTGCCAGCAGTTACAATGAGCAGTTCTTC. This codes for CASSYNEQFF.

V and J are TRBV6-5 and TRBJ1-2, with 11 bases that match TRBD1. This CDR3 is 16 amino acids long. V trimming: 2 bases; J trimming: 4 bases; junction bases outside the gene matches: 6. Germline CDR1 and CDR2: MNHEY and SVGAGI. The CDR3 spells CASSYRRTGGGYGYTF. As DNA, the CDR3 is TGTGCCAGCAGTTACAGAAGGACAGGGGGCGGCTATGGCTACACCTTC.

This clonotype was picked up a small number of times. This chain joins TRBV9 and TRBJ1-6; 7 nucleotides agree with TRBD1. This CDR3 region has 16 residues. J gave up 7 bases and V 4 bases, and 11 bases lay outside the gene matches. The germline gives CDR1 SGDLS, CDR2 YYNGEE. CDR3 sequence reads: CASSYHRDSENSPLHF. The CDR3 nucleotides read TGTGCCAGCAGCTATCACCGGGACAGCGAAAATTCACCCCTCCACTTT.

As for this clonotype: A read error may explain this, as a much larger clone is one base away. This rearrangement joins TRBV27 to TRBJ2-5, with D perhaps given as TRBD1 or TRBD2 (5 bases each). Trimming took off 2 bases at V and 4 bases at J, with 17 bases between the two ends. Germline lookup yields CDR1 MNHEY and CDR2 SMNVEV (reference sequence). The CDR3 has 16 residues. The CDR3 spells CASSLLGTTSGETQYF. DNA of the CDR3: TGTGCCAGCAGTTTACTCGGGACCACAAGCGGAGAGACCCAGTACTTC.

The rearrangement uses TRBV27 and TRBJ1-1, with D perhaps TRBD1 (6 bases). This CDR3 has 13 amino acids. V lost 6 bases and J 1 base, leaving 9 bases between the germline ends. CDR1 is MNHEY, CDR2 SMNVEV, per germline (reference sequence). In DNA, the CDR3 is TGTGCCAGCAGGCCGACAGGGAACACTGAAGCTTTCTTT. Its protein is CASRPTGNTEAFF.

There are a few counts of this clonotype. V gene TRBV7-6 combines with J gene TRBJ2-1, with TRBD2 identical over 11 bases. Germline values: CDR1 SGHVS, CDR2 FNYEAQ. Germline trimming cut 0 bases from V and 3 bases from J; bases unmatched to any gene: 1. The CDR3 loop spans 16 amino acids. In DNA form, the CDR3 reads TGTGCCAGCAGCTTAGCGGGACTAGCGGACTACAATGAGCAGTTCTTC. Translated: CASSLAGLADYNEQFF.

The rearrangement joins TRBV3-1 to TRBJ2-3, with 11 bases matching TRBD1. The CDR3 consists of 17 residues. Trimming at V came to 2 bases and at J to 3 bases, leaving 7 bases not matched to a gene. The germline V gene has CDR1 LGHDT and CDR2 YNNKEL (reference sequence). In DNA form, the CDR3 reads TGTGCCAGCAGCCAACTCCCCGGGACAGGGGGTACAGATACGCAGTATTTT. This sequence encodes CASSQLPGTGGTDTQYF.

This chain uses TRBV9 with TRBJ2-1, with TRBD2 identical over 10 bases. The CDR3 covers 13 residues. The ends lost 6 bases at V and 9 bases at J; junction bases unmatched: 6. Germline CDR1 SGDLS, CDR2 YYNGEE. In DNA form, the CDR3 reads TGTGCCAGCACAGCGGGGGGGACCGCTGAGCAGTTCTTC. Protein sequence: CASTAGGTAEQFF. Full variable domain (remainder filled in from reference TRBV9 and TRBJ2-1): DSGVTQTPKHLITATGQRVTLRCSPRSGDLSVYWYQQSLDQGLQFLIQYYNGEERAKGNILERFSAQQFPDLHSELNLSSLELGDSALYFCASTAGGTAEQFFGPGTRLTVL.

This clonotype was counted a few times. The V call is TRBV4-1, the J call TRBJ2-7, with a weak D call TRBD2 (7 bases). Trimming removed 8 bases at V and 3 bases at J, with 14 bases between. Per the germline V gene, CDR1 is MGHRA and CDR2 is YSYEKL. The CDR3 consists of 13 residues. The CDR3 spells CASGKGGDYEQYF. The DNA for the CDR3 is TGCGCCAGCGGCAAGGGGGGGGACTACGAGCAGTACTTC.

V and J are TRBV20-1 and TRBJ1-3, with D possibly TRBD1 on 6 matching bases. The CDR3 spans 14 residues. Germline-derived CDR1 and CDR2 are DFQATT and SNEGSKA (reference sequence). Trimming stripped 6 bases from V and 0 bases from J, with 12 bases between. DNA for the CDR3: TGCAGTGCAAGCACAGGGATCTCTGGAAACACCATATATTTT. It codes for CSASTGISGNTIYF.

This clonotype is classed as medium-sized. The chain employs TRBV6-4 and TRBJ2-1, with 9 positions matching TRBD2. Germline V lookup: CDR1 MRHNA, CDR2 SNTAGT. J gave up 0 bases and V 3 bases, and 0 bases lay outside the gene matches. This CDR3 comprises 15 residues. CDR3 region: CASSEAGGSYNEQFF. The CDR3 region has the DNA TGTGCCAGCAGTGAAGCGGGGGGCTCCTACAATGAGCAGTTCTTC.

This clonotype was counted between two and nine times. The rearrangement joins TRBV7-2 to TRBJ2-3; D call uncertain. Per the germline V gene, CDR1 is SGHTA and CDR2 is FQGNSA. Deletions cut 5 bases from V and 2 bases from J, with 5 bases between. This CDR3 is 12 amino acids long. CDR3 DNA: TGTGCCAGCAGCGTTTTCACAGATACGCAGTATTTT. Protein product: CASSVFTDTQYF.

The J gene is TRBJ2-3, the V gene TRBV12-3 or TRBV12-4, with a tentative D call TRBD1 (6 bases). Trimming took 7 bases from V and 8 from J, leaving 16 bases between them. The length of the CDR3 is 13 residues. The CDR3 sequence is CASNAGDLPTQYF. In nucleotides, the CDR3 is TGTGCCAGCAATGCAGGGGATTTGCCTACGCAGTATTTT.

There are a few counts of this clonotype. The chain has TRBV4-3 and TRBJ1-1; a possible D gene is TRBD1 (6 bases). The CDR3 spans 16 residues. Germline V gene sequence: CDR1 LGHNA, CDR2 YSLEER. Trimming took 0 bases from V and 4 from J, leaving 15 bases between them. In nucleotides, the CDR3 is TGCGCCAGCAGCCAAGACGGAACAGGGAGGGGCACTGAAGCTTTCTTT. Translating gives CASSQDGTGRGTEAFF.

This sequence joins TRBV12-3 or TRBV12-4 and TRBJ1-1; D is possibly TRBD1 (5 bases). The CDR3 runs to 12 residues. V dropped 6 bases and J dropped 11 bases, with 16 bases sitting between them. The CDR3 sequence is CASRALREGAFF. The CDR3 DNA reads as TGTGCCAGCAGGGCCCTCAGGGAGGGCGCTTTCTTT.

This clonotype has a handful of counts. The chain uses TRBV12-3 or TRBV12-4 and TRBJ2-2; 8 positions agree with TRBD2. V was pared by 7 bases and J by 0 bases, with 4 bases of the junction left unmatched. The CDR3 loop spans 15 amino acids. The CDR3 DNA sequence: TGTGCCAGCATCTCAGCGGGGGCGAACACCGGGGAGCTGTTTTTT. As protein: CASISAGANTGELFF.

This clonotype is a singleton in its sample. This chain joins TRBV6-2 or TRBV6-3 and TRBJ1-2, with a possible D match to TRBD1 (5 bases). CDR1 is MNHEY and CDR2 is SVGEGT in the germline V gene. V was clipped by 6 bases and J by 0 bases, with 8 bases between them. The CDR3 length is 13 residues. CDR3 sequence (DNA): TGTGCCAGCAGCCCGACAGCTAACTATGGCTACACCTTC. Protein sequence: CASSPTANYGYTF.

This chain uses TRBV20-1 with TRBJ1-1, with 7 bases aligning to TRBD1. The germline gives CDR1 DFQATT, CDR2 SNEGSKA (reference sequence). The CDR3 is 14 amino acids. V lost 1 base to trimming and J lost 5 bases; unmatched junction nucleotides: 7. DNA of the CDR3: TGCAGTGCTAGAGGCGCACAGGGGCGGACTGAAGCTTTCTTT. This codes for CSARGAQGRTEAFF.

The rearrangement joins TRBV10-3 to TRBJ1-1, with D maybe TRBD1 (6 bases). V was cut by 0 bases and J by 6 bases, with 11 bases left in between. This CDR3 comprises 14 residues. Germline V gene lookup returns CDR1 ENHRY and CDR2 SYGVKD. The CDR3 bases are TGTGCCATCAGTGAGTCAAACAGGGTGGCTGAAGCTTTCTTT. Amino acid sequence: CAISESNRVAEAFF.

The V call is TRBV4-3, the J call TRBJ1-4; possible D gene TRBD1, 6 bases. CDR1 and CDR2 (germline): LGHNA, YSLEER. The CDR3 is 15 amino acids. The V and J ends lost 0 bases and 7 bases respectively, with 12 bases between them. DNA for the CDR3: TGCGCCAGCAGCCAAGATCCGGGGGGGCGTGAAAAACTGTTTTTT. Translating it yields CASSQDPGGREKLFF.

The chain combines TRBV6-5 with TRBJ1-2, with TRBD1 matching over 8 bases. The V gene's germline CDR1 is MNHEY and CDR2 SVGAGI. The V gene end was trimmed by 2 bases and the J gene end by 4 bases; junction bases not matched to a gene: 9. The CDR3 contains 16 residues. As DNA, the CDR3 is TGTGCCAGCAGTTACACTGTTGCAGGGGGCATCTATGGCTACACCTTC. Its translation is CASSYTVAGGIYGYTF.

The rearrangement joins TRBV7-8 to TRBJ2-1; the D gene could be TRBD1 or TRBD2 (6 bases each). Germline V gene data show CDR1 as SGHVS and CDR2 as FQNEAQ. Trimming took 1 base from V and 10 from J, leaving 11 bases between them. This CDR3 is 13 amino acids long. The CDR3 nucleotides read TGTGCCAGCAGCTTAGGGCTAGGGGGGGAGCAGTTCTTC. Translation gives CASSLGLGGEQFF.